The rows below give T cell receptor beta chains drawn from one sample of a study of T cells after yellow fever vaccination. TCRdb reanalysed the 5' RACE reads using MiXCR and keeps one entry per CDR3 protein. This sample carries 150,000 to 200,000 distinct CDR3 sequences, roughly 9% of them seen once, and the ten largest clones take around 35%. The source was CD8+ T cells sorted from PBMCs, collected 45 days after the yellow fever booster vaccination. All receptors come from a man aged 18 to 29 who received the YFV17D yellow fever vaccine. Both conserved end residues are part of each CDR3. A D gene is named only where the DNA matches it firmly. Clone size is shown for a subset of rows, as once, few, many or a class of expanded clone.

d_gene	v_gene	j_gene	abundance	CDR3nt	CDR3aa
TRBD2	TRBV2	TRBJ2-1	few	TGTGCCATTCTAGCGGGGGAGGGCTACAATGAGCAGTTCTTC	CAILAGEGYNEQFF
NA	TRBV11-2	TRBJ2-2	few	TGTGCCAGCAGCCCAAGGCCCGGGGAGCTGTTTTTT	CASSPRPGELFF
NA	TRBV20-1	TRBJ2-1	few	TGCAGTGCTAGAGACGACGGACAGTACTCCTACAATGAGCAGTTCTTC	CSARDDGQYSYNEQFF
NA	TRBV5-1	TRBJ2-1	NA	TGCGCCAGCAGCTTGGTTCTGGGCTCCTACAATGAGCAGTTCTTC	CASSLVLGSYNEQFF
TRBD1	TRBV7-9	TRBJ1-1	few	TGTGCCAGCAGCTCGGGACAGTTAATCACTGAAGCTTTCTTT	CASSSGQLITEAFF
TRBD2	TRBV12-3/TRBV12-4	TRBJ2-1	NA	TGTGCCAGCAGTCCACAAGCGGGGGGGCCTAATGAGCAGTTCTTC	CASSPQAGGPNEQFF
TRBD1	TRBV11-2	TRBJ1-1	few	TGTGCCAGCGAAAGGGACAGGGGGTACACTGAAGCTTTCTTT	CASERDRGYTEAFF
TRBD2	TRBV4-1	TRBJ2-3	NA	TGCGCCAGCAGCCATACTACTAGCGTCCGCACAGATACGCAGTATTTT	CASSHTTSVRTDTQYF
NA	TRBV7-9	TRBJ1-2	many	TGTGCCAGCAGCTTAGAACATGGGTTTCAAGCTAACTATGGCTACACCTTC	CASSLEHGFQANYGYTF
NA	TRBV6-1	TRBJ1-6	NA	TGTGCCAGCAGTGAATGGGGTGGTAATTCACCCCTCCACTTT	CASSEWGGNSPLHF
NA	TRBV5-1	TRBJ1-2	few	TGCGCCAGCAGCTTCGGATGGGGGGAGAGTGGCTACACCTTC	CASSFGWGESGYTF
TRBD1	TRBV6-6	TRBJ1-5	NA	TGTGCCAGCAGCTACCTACTGGGACAGACCAATCAGCCCCAGCATTTT	CASSYLLGQTNQPQHF
NA	TRBV27	TRBJ2-3	NA	TGTGCCAGCAGTTTATGGGGGACGGCACCAGATACGCAGTATTTT	CASSLWGTAPDTQYF
NA	TRBV14	TRBJ1-5	few	TGTGCCAGCAGTCGGGGGGACAATCAGCCCCAGCATTTT	CASSRGDNQPQHF
NA	TRBV19	TRBJ1-1	few	TGTGCCAGTAGATCACGGGGGGACACTGAAGCTTTCTTT	CASRSRGDTEAFF
NA	TRBV10-3	TRBJ2-7	few	TGTGCCATCAGGGACCTCTCCGAGCAGTACTTC	CAIRDLSEQYF
NA	TRBV20-1	TRBJ2-1	NA	TGCAGTGCTAGATCCTCAACCGCCGCTGAGCAGTTCTTC	CSARSSTAAEQFF
TRBD1	TRBV4-1	TRBJ1-1	few	TGCGCCAGCAGCCACCAAACCGGGACAGGGCGTTTCTTTATGAACACTGAAGCTTTCTTT	CASSHQTGTGRFFMNTEAFF
NA	TRBV5-1	TRBJ2-6	NA	TGCGCCAGCAGCTTGACTTTCCGCTCTGGGGCCAACGTCCTGACTTTC	CASSLTFRSGANVLTF
NA	TRBV19	TRBJ1-6	few	TGTGCCAGTCGACCGACTGAGTATAATTCACCCCTCCACTTT	CASRPTEYNSPLHF
NA	TRBV5-4	TRBJ2-1	NA	TGTGCCAGCAGCCAGCGACAGACATACAATGAGCAGTTCTTC	CASSQRQTYNEQFF
NA	TRBV10-3	TRBJ2-5	few	TGTGCCATCAGTGAGTCGAGTGTTGGGGAGACCCAGTACTTC	CAISESSVGETQYF
NA	TRBV5-5	TRBJ2-2	many	TGTGCCAGCAGCTTGTCACTCGGGAGGAACACCGGGGAGCTGTTTTTT	CASSLSLGRNTGELFF
NA	TRBV12-3/TRBV12-4	TRBJ1-3	NA	TGTGCCAGCAGTTTGAGAGGGCCAGGAAACACCATATATTTT	CASSLRGPGNTIYF
NA	TRBV9	TRBJ2-5	NA	TGTGCCAGCAGCGCACAGGGACTCCAAGAGACCCAGTACTTC	CASSAQGLQETQYF
NA	TRBV7-8	TRBJ2-6	few	TGTGCCAGCAGCCCTCGGGTCTCTGGGGCCAACGTCCTGACTTTC	CASSPRVSGANVLTF
NA	TRBV4-1	TRBJ1-6	NA	TGCGCCAGCAGCCGGGTCAGGGAACCGAATTCACCCCTCCACTTT	CASSRVREPNSPLHF
TRBD2	TRBV4-2	TRBJ2-3	few	TGTGCCAGCAGCTCACGACCCCATTTTAGCGGGTCCTCCACAGATACGCAGTATTTT	CASSSRPHFSGSSTDTQYF
TRBD1	TRBV4-3	TRBJ2-7	few	TGCGCCAGCAGCGGACAGGGTATCGACGAGCAGTACTTC	CASSGQGIDEQYF
NA	TRBV5-1	TRBJ1-1	few	TGCGCCAGCAGCCAACAGGGAGACAACACTGAAGCTTTCTTT	CASSQQGDNTEAFF
NA	TRBV5-4	TRBJ2-7	NA	TGTGCCAGCCGACAATCCGGGACGGACACCTCCTACGAGCAGTACTTC	CASRQSGTDTSYEQYF
TRBD1	TRBV11-2	TRBJ2-2	NA	TGTGCCAGCAGCAGATCGGGACAGGCCAACACCGGGGAGCTGTTTTTT	CASSRSGQANTGELFF
TRBD1	TRBV2	TRBJ2-1	few	TGTGCCAGCACCGGAGACAGGGGGCCCAATGAGCAGTTCTTC	CASTGDRGPNEQFF
NA	TRBV3-1	TRBJ2-5	few	TGTGCCAGCAGCCAAGGTTCAGGGGACCAAGAGACCCAGTACTTC	CASSQGSGDQETQYF
TRBD1	TRBV5-1	TRBJ2-5	NA	TGCGCCAGCAGCCCAGTTCCGGGGACAGGGGTAGGACAAGAGACCCAGTACTTC	CASSPVPGTGVGQETQYF
NA	TRBV7-6	TRBJ1-1	few	TGTGCCAGCAGCACCCGCTTGCACACTGAAGCTTTCTTT	CASSTRLHTEAFF
NA	TRBV5-1	TRBJ1-1	NA	TGCGCCAGCAGCTTGGATGGCCTTGAAGCTTTCTTT	CASSLDGLEAFF
NA	TRBV7-3	TRBJ2-2	few	TGTGCCAGCAGCTTCCGAACCGGGGAGCTGTTTTTT	CASSFRTGELFF
TRBD2	TRBV3-1	TRBJ2-1	few	TGTGCCAGCAGCCAACCGCGGGGGGGATGGCGGAATGAGCAGTTCTTC	CASSQPRGGWRNEQFF
NA	TRBV7-9	TRBJ1-2	few	TGTGCCAGCATCGAGGATGGTGACTACACCTTC	CASIEDGDYTF
NA	TRBV12-3/TRBV12-4	TRBJ2-7	few	TGTGCCAGCAGCCCCCTCGGGACCGACGAGCAGTACTTC	CASSPLGTDEQYF
NA	TRBV18	TRBJ2-5	NA	TGTGCCAGCTCACCCGACAGGCCCCCAGAGACCCAGTACTTC	CASSPDRPPETQYF
NA	TRBV4-1	TRBJ1-1	NA	TGCGCCAGCAGCCGGGAATTACAGGCTGAAGCTTTCTTT	CASSRELQAEAFF
NA	TRBV9	TRBJ2-5	few	TGTGCCAGCAGCGCCCGTTCAGACCCCCCTCAAGAGACCCAGTACTTC	CASSARSDPPQETQYF
TRBD1	TRBV13	TRBJ2-2	NA	TGTGCCAGCAGCACTACAGGGGTTAGCGCCGGGGAGCTGTTTTTT	CASSTTGVSAGELFF
NA	TRBV10-2	TRBJ1-1	few	TGCGCCAGCAGTGCAGTTAGGGGCTCAGGGTGGGGCACTGAAGCTTTCTTT	CASSAVRGSGWGTEAFF
NA	TRBV19	TRBJ2-7	NA	TGTGCCAGTAGTCCTAGCGAGTCCTACGAGCAGTACTTC	CASSPSESYEQYF
NA	TRBV27	TRBJ1-1	NA	TGTGCCAGCAGTTTAGTCAGGGGTATGAACACTGAAGCTTTCTTT	CASSLVRGMNTEAFF
NA	TRBV5-1	TRBJ1-1	NA	TGCGCCAGCAGCTTGGGGCAGGCGATGATGAACACTGAAGCTTTCTTT	CASSLGQAMMNTEAFF
TRBD2	TRBV9	TRBJ2-5	NA	TGTGCCAGCAGCAACCTTGGACTAGCGGGGGACCAAGAGACCCAGTACTTC	CASSNLGLAGDQETQYF
NA	TRBV6-2/TRBV6-3	TRBJ1-2	few	TGTGCCAGCAGTTACTCCTGGGGCTACACCTTC	CASSYSWGYTF